These 15 T cell receptor beta chains were sequenced from one sample in a study of blood T cell repertoires in COVID-19. Profiling relied on immunoSEQ multiplex PCR, and the TCRdb table lists in-frame clones only, not all of them. The data hold more than 75,000 clones, with roughly 89% observed a single time. Input material: peripheral blood. These receptors were taken from a man aged 50 or older with acute or convalescent COVID-19.

The V gene is TRBV19, the J gene TRBJ1-1; 8 nucleotides line up with TRBD1. Germline V lookup: CDR1 LNHDA, CDR2 SQIVND (reference sequence). V shed 8 bases and J 3 bases; nucleotides not matched to a gene: 8. The CDR3 length is 14 residues. CDR3 coding DNA: TGTGCCAGTGATCAGGGGGCGCGAGACACTGAAGCTTTCTTT. Its translation is CASDQGARDTEAFF.

The chain employs TRBV7-2 and TRBJ2-5; D possibly corresponds to TRBD1 (5 bases). The germline CDR1 and CDR2 sequences are SGHTA and FQGNSA. The CDR3 spans 14 residues. Trimming left V 5 bases short and J 5 bases short, with 15 bases between. The CDR3 reads CASSLGQSRETQYF. CDR3 sequence (DNA): TGTGCCAGCAGCCTAGGACAAAGTCGTGAGACCCAGTACTTC.

This clone has a handful of counts. At one boundary the junction diverges from the germline segment, which might be a read error. The V and J genes are TRBV7-9 and TRBJ2-5, with D uncertain. The CDR3 length is 15 residues. Germline CDR1 and CDR2: SEHNR and FQNEAQ (reference sequence). DNA of the CDR3: TGTGCCAGCAGCTTAGGGTCAGTGGTGACTTCGGTGTCGGACTTC. It specifies CASSLGSVVTSVSDF. Looking up the rest from reference TRBV7-9 and TRBJ2-5 gives the full variable domain: DTGVSQNPRHKITKRGQNVTFRCDPISEHNRLYWYRQTLGQGPEFLTYFQNEAQLEKSRLLSDRFSAERPKGSFSTLEIQRTEQGDSAMYLCASSLGSVVTSVSDFGPGTRLLVL.

The chain couples TRBV6-5 to TRBJ1-5; D unclear. Deletions cut 5 bases from V and 6 bases from J, with 17 bases between. CDR1 is MNHEY and CDR2 is SVGAGI in the germline V gene. The CDR3 runs 15 residues. The CDR3 is CASSLYAGVGQPQHF. The CDR3 coding sequence is TGTGCCAGCAGTCTATACGCGGGAGTGGGTCAGCCCCAGCATTTT.

This chain connects TRBV10-3 to TRBJ2-3, with 7 bases that match TRBD2. The germline V gene encodes CDR1 ENHRY and CDR2 SYGVKD. The CDR3 is 14 amino acids. With 5 bases clipped from V and 3 bases from J, the junction kept 5 bases outside the gene matches. The CDR3 loop is CAISSSGPTDTQYF. CDR3 sequence (DNA): TGTGCCATCAGTTCTAGCGGACCGACAGATACGCAGTATTTT.

The count of this clone is one. The gene calls are TRBV11-2 and TRBJ2-2; D unresolved. The germline V gene has CDR1 SGHAT and CDR2 FQNNGV. Trimming pared 4 bases from V and 1 base from J, leaving 10 bases between. The CDR3 length is 15 residues. Here the CDR3 DNA reads TGTGCCAGCAGCTATAGTGGGCTGAACACCGGGGAGCTGTTTTTT. As protein: CASSYSGLNTGELFF.

The chain carries TRBV28 and TRBJ2-2; tentative D call: TRBD1 (8 bases). The germline V and J ends were trimmed by 9 bases and 2 bases, with 19 bases remaining between them. Germline CDR1 MDHEN, CDR2 SYDVKM. This CDR3 is 16 amino acids long. The CDR3 loop is CARGLHRGGNTGELFF. The CDR3 DNA follows: TGTGCCAGGGGTTTACACAGGGGGGGTAACACCGGGGAGCTGTTTTTT.

V usage is TRBV7-8 and J usage is TRBJ2-3; 9 nucleotides agree with TRBD2. The CDR3 is 12 residues long. V dropped 5 bases and J dropped 8; count of bases not matched to a gene: 2. Germline V gene lookup returns CDR1 SGHVS and CDR2 FQNEAQ. This chain's CDR3 is CASSLLAGTQYF. CDR3 bases: TGTGCCAGCAGCCTACTAGCGGGTACGCAGTATTTT.

V gene TRBV14 combines with J gene TRBJ2-1, with 9 positions matching TRBD2. The CDR3 is 13 amino acids. CDR1 SGHDN and CDR2 FVKESK come from the germline V gene. J lost 12 bases, V lost 0 bases, and 3 bases had no gene match. CDR3 sequence: CASSQEEAGGQFF. CDR3 coding DNA: TGTGCCAGCAGCCAAGAAGAAGCGGGAGGGCAGTTCTTC.

The genes are TRBV7-9 and TRBJ2-1; perhaps TRBD2 as D (6 bases). The germline V and J ends were trimmed by 3 bases and 6 bases, with 15 bases remaining between them. The CDR3 is 15 residues long. Germline CDR1 reads SEHNR; CDR2 reads FQNEAQ (reference sequence). DNA of the CDR3: TGTGCCAGCAGCTTGGCCGGGACTCGACCCAATGAGCAGTTCTTC. Translating it yields CASSLAGTRPNEQFF.

The chain employs TRBV28 and TRBJ2-3; the match to TRBD2 covers 11 bases. Germline CDR1 MDHEN, CDR2 SYDVKM. Trimming cost V 3 bases and J 4 bases; bases outside gene matches: 6. The CDR3 totals 16 residues. DNA for the CDR3: TGTGCCAGCAGTTTTGGCCTAGCGGGAGGTGCAGATACGCAGTATTTT. It codes for CASSFGLAGGADTQYF.

This sequence joins TRBV29-1 and TRBJ2-7; possible D gene TRBD1, 6 bases. V lost 1 base to trimming and J lost 5 bases, with 12 bases between them. Germline loops: CDR1 SQVTM, CDR2 ANQGSEA. The CDR3 covers 13 residues. The CDR3 DNA is TGCAGCGTTGAAGTGGCAGGGGATAACGAGCAGTACTTC. It encodes CSVEVAGDNEQYF.

A word on this clone: The sample has other DNA sequences that encode this CDR3 too. The chain couples TRBV5-1 to TRBJ1-1; TRBD1 is a possible D gene (5 bases). The germline gives CDR1 SGHRS, CDR2 YFSETQ. CDR3 length: 13 residues. Trimming pared 2 bases from V and 3 bases from J, leaving 8 bases between. The CDR3 nucleotides read TGCGCCAGCAGCTTTGGGGGGGACACTGAAGCTTTCTTT. It codes for CASSFGGDTEAFF.

The V call is TRBV7-9, the J call TRBJ1-4, with D possibly being TRBD1 (5 bases). Trimming removed 4 bases from V and 4 bases from J, with 16 bases in between. CDR1 is SEHNR, CDR2 FQNEAQ, per germline (reference sequence). This CDR3 contains 16 residues. CDR3 sequence: CASSSSRGTDNEKLFF. CDR3 in DNA: TGTGCCAGCAGCTCCTCCCGCGGGACGGATAATGAAAAACTGTTTTTT.

V is TRBV3-1 (or the pseudogene TRBV3-2) and J is TRBJ1-4; D remains ambiguous. This CDR3 is built from 13 residues. V lost 1 base, J lost 7 bases, and 7 bases lay in between. Germline CDR1 and CDR2: LGHDT and YNNKEL (reference sequence). CDR3 sequence: CASSQGGGEKLFF. CDR3 bases: TGTGCCAGCAGCCAAGGAGGCGGTGAAAAACTGTTTTTT.